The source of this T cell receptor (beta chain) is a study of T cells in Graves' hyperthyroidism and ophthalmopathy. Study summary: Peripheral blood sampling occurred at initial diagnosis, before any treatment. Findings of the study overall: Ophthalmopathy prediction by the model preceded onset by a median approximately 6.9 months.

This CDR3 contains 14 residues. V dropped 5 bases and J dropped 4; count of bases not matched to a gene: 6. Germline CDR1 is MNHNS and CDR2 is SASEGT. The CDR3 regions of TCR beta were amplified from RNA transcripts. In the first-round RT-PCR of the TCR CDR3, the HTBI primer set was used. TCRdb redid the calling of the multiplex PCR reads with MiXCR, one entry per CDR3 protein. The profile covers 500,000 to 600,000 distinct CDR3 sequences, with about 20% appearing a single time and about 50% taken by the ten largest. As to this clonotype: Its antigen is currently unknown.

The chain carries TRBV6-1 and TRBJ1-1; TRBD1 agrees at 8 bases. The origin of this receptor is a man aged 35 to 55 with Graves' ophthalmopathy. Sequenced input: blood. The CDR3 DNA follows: TGTGCCAGCAGTCCCTCAGGGGGCCTCACTGAAGCTTTCTTT. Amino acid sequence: CASSPSGGLTEAFF.